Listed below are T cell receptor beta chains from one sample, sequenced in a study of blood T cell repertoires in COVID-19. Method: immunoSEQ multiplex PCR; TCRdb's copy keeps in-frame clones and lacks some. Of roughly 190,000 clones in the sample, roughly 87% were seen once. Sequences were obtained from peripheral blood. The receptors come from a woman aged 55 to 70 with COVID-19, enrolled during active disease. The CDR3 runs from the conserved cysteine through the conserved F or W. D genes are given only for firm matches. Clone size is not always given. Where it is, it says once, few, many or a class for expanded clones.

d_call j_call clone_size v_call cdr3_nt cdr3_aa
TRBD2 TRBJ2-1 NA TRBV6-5 TGTGCCAGCAGTTTTCCGACTAGCGGGAGTGACGATGAGCAGTTCTTC CASSFPTSGSDDEQFF
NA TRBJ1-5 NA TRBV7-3 TGTGCCAGCAGCGAGGGTTACAATCAGCCCCAGCATTTT CASSEGYNQPQHF
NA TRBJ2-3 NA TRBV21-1 TGTGCCAGCAGCAAAGTGCGGGGGGTGCCAGGAGATACGCAGTATTTT CASSKVRGVPGDTQYF
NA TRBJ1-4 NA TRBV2 TGTGCCAGCAGTGACTCCCCCAGGACTAATGAAAAACTGTTTTTT CASSDSPRTNEKLFF
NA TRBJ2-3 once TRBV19 TGTGCCAGTAGTGAGTTTGTTGAAGCGCAGTATTTT CASSEFVEAQYF
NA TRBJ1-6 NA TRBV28 TGTGCCAGCAGTCTCGAGAGTGATAATTCACCCCTCCACTTT CASSLESDNSPLHF
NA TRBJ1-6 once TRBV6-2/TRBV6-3 TGTGCCAGCAGTTACGGGAGCTCCTATAATTCACCCCTCCACTTT CASSYGSSYNSPLHF
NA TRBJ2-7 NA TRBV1 TGCACCAGCAGCCAAGAGGCGGGAGAACACGAGCAGTACTTC CTSSQEAGEHEQYF
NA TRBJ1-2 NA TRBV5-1 TGCGCCAGCAGCTTGGAGGCGGGGTCGGCTTTTGGCTACACCTTC CASSLEAGSAFGYTF
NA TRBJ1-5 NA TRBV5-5 TGTGCCAGCAGCTTAGGGACATCTAACAATCAGCCCCAGCATTTT CASSLGTSNNQPQHF
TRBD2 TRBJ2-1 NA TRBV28 TGTGCCAGCAGTTTAGGACTAGCAGGCGATGAGCAGTTCTTC CASSLGLAGDEQFF
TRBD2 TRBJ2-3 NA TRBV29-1 TGCAGCGCTGGACGGGGGGTCACAGATACGCAGTATTTT CSAGRGVTDTQYF
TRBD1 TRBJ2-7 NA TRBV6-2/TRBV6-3 TGTGCCAGCAGCGAACAACAGGGGAACGAGCAGTACTTC CASSEQQGNEQYF
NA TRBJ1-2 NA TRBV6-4 TGTGCCAGCAGAGGGGAACGGCACTATGGCTACACCTTC CASRGERHYGYTF
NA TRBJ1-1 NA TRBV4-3 TGCGCCAGCAGCCGCGCTCCGACGGGGAGAGGGAGCACTGAAGCTTTCTTT CASSRAPTGRGSTEAFF
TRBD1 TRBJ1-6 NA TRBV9 TGTGCCAGCAGCGCCGAGACAGGGCGCAATTCACCCCTCCACTTT CASSAETGRNSPLHF
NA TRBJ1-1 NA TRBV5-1 TGCGCCAGCAGCTTGGGTTTTGAGGTTATTAACACTGAAGCTTTCTTT CASSLGFEVINTEAFF
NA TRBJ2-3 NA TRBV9 TGTGCCAGCAGCCCTCCGGCGGGGACCAGGGATACGCAGTATTTT CASSPPAGTRDTQYF
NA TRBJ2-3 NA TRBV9 TGTGCCAGCGGGTATCGGGGGAGCACAGATACGCAGTATTTT CASGYRGSTDTQYF
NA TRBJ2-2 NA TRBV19 TGTGCCAGTAAGTCGGGAACGGTGTACACCGGGGAGCTGTTTTTT CASKSGTVYTGELFF
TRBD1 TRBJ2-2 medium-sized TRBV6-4 TGTGCCAGCAGCTCCGGGACAGGGGGGAGCACCGGGGAGCTGTTTTTT CASSSGTGGSTGELFF
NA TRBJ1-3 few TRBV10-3 TGTGCCACGACGGACAGTGGAAACACCATATATTTT CATTDSGNTIYF
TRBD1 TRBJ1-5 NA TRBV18 TGTGCCAGCTCACCAGGGAACAGGGGGAATAATCAGCCCCAGCATTTT CASSPGNRGNNQPQHF
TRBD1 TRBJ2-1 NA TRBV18 TGTGCCAGCTCACCATTAGGACCGGGACAGGGAACCAATGAGCAGTTCTTC CASSPLGPGQGTNEQFF
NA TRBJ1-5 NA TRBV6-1 TGTGCCAGCAGTGAGGCAGGGTCAGATCAGCGCCAGCATTTT CASSEAGSDQRQHF
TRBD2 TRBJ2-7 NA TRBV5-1 TGCGCCAGCAGCTGGACTAGCGGGAACTACGAGCAGTACTTC CASSWTSGNYEQYF
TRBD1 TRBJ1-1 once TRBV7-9 TGTGCCAGCAGCTCTTACTACAGGGGTAAAGATGAAGCTTTCTTT CASSSYYRGKDEAFF
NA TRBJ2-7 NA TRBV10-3 TGTGCCATCAGTGCCCCCGGACAGTCGCGCGAGCAGTACTTC CAISAPGQSREQYF
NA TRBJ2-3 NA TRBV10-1 TGCGCCAGCAGTGCCCACAGGAACCCCACAGATACGCAGTATTTT CASSAHRNPTDTQYF